This T cell receptor beta chain was recorded in a study of T cell changes during pregnancy in multiple sclerosis. The CDR3 runs to 17 residues. The ends were cut back, 3 bases at V and 8 bases at J, with 21 bases in the middle. The germline V gene has CDR1 SGHRS and CDR2 YFSETQ. Method: immunoSEQ multiplex PCR; TCRdb's copy keeps in-frame clones and lacks some. Of around 24,000 clones listed, approximately 86% are singletons. This specimen was CD4+ T cells from peripheral blood mononuclear cells, taken in the second trimester of pregnancy. The chain recombines TRBV5-1 with TRBJ1-6; D call uncertain. This TCR was recovered from a female donor in good health, enrolled as a control in a pregnancy study. The CDR3, as DNA: TGCGCCAGCAGCTCATATAAGATGGAGGGTTCGGATTCACCCCTCCACTTT. Translation: CASSSYKMEGSDSPLHF.